Following are 7 T cell receptor beta chains from one sample sequenced in a study of CD8+ T cells in alopecia areata. Treatment described: oral pan-JAK inhibitor, 5-10 mg twice daily. cDNA reverse transcribed from extracted RNA served as the sequencing template. Repertoires were generated with immunoSEQ multiplex PCR, while TCRdb's copy carries only in-frame clones and drops some. The sample consists of 170,000 or so clones, 58% of them appearing once. This specimen was CD8+ T cells sorted from blood, taken at week 24, from a patient treated with tofacitinib. The receptor set was obtained from a human donor with alopecia areata.

CDR3 region: CASSRTRRGQRHYGYTF. As DNA, the CDR3 is TGCGCCAGCAGCCGTACGAGGAGAGGACAGCGGCACTATGGCTACACCTTC. The chain has TRBV5-1 and TRBJ1-2; tentative D call: TRBD1 (6 bases). CDR1 SGHRS and CDR2 YFSETQ come from the germline V gene. Trimming removed 4 bases at V and 3 bases at J, with 22 bases between. This CDR3 comprises 17 residues.

Only one count was recorded for this clone. The chain combines TRBV4-1 with TRBJ2-3; the D gene is possibly TRBD1 (5 bases). The CDR3 extends over 19 amino acids. V was shortened by 3 bases and J by 2 bases, with 24 bases between the two germline ends. Germline CDR1 and CDR2: MGHRA and YSYEKL. CDR3 bases: TGCGCCAGCAGCCAGTTGATTTTCAGGGATCCCGGACCCACAGATACGCAGTATTTT. As protein: CASSQLIFRDPGPTDTQYF.

This clone has just a few counts. The V and J genes are TRBV6-6 and TRBJ1-4; maybe TRBD1 (5 bases). V was trimmed by 3 bases and J by 12 bases, leaving 11 bases between them. The CDR3 has 12 amino acids. In germline, CDR1 is MNHNY, CDR2 SVGAGI (reference sequence). CDR3: CASSYGTGELFF. The CDR3 DNA sequence: TGTGCCAGCAGTTATGGAACAGGCGAACTGTTTTTT.

This clone occurred a few times. V usage is TRBV30 and J usage is TRBJ1-2, with D tentatively TRBD1 (5 bases). V lost 0 bases, J lost 4 bases, and 12 bases lay in between. Germline CDR1 and CDR2: GTSNPN and SVGIG (reference sequence). This CDR3 spans 14 amino acids. CDR3 residues: CAWSVSGGVYGYTF. In DNA form, the CDR3 reads TGTGCCTGGAGTGTATCGGGAGGGGTCTATGGCTACACCTTC.

The V gene is TRBV9, the J gene TRBJ2-7; the D call may be TRBD1 or TRBD2 (5 bases each). Trimming cost V 0 bases and J 7 bases, with 14 bases left between them. CDR1 is SGDLS and CDR2 is YYNGEE in the germline V gene. The CDR3 is made up of 14 amino acids. CDR3 region: CASSVAPGAREQYF. As DNA, the CDR3 is TGTGCCAGCAGCGTAGCCCCCGGGGCCCGGGAGCAGTACTTC.

The chain uses TRBV29-1 and TRBJ1-1; maybe TRBD1 (6 bases). The CDR3 has 13 amino acids. Germline CDR1 and CDR2: SQVTM and ANQGSEA. The germline V and J ends were trimmed by 7 bases and 2 bases, with 14 bases remaining between them. In DNA, the CDR3 is TGCAGCGATAAGGGGGACCCTAACACTGAAGCTTTCTTT. This gives the protein CSDKGDPNTEAFF.

This chain connects TRBV7-9 to TRBJ2-3; TRBD2 matches at 8 bases. Looked up from germline, CDR1 is SEHNR and CDR2 is FQNEAQ (reference sequence). The trim removed 0 bases at V and 8 bases at J, leaving 10 bases unmatched. The CDR3 has 16 amino acids. CDR3 bases: TGTGCCAGCAGCTTAGCGTTGACGGGGGGGCGAGGTACGCAGTATTTT. This sequence encodes CASSLALTGGRGTQYF.